The 31 T cell receptor beta chains given below trace back to one sample, sequenced in a study of OX40 agonist ivuxolimab in advanced cancers. TCRdb keeps only in-frame clones here, not all; method: immunoSEQ multiplex PCR. The data contain tens of thousands of clones, about 81% of them seen just once; the ten biggest clones take up more than 1.5%. The starting material was CD4+ or CD8+ T cells sorted from blood, obtained in a trial of the OX40 agonist ivuxolimab. The source is an adult with an advanced solid tumor such as melanoma, head and neck, liver or kidney cancer.

The J gene is TRBJ1-2, the V gene TRBV11-1; D is unresolved. In germline, CDR1 is SGHAT, CDR2 FQDESV (reference sequence). The CDR3 runs 13 residues. The V gene lost 5 bases and the J gene lost 8 bases, with 15 bases spanning the gap. In nucleotides, the CDR3 is TGTGCCAGCAGCCTAGGACGAGCGGGAGGCTACACCTTC. Its translation is CASSLGRAGGYTF. Complete variable domain (other parts from reference TRBV11-1 and TRBJ1-2): EAEVAQSPRYKITEKSQAVAFWCDPISGHATLYWYRQILGQGPELLVQFQDESVVDDSQLPKDRFSAERLKGVDSTLKIQPAELGDSAMYLCASSLGRAGGYTFGSGTRLTVV.

The J gene is TRBJ1-3, the V gene TRBV23-1; D uncertain. TRBV23-1 counts as an open reading frame of uncertain function. The CDR3 has 15 residues. V was cut by 3 bases and J by 0 bases, with 9 bases left in between. The CDR3 region is CASSHPSLSGNTIYF. The CDR3 DNA follows: TGCGCCAGCAGTCACCCGTCGCTCTCTGGAAACACCATATATTTT.

The rearrangement joins TRBV5-1 to TRBJ1-2, with a possible D match to TRBD1 (6 bases). V dropped 4 bases and J dropped 3 bases, with 13 bases sitting between them. CDR1 SGHRS and CDR2 YFSETQ come from the germline V gene. The CDR3 consists of 14 residues. Here the CDR3 reads CASSPGGRDYGYTF. The CDR3 nucleotides read TGCGCCAGCAGCCCCGGGGGCCGGGACTATGGCTACACCTTC.

The rearrangement links TRBV19 to TRBJ2-3, with 10 bases fitting TRBD1. J lost 4 bases, V lost 5 bases, and 6 bases had no gene match. CDR1 LNHDA and CDR2 SQIVND come from the germline V gene (reference sequence). This CDR3 contains 15 residues. The CDR3 DNA reads as TGTGCCAGTAGTTTCGACAGGGGGCACGCAGATACGCAGTATTTT. Translation: CASSFDRGHADTQYF.

This chain joins TRBV30 and TRBJ1-2; TRBD1 might be the D (6 bases). This CDR3 contains 12 residues. Trimming cost V 0 bases and J 8 bases, with 10 bases left between them. Germline values: CDR1 GTSNPN, CDR2 SVGIG (reference sequence). CDR3 sequence reads: CAWSVQGSGYTF. The CDR3 DNA reads TGTGCCTGGAGTGTACAGGGAAGCGGCTACACCTTC.

V gene TRBV28 combines with J gene TRBJ2-3, with D perhaps being TRBD1 or TRBD2 (5 bases each). The CDR3 runs to 17 residues. Trimming left V 2 bases short and J 2 bases short, with 17 bases between. Germline-derived CDR1 and CDR2 are MDHEN and SYDVKM. The CDR3 here is CASSLMGRFLSTDTQYF. The CDR3 region has the DNA TGTGCCAGCAGTTTAATGGGACGGTTCCTCTCCACAGATACGCAGTATTTT. Full variable domain (rest looked up from reference TRBV28 and TRBJ2-3): DVKVTQSSRYLVKRTGEKVFLECVQDMDHENMFWYRQDPGLGLRLIYFSYDVKMKEKGDIPEGYSVSREKKERFSLILESASTNQTSMYLCASSLMGRFLSTDTQYFGPGTRLTVL.

The rearrangement joins TRBV7-3 to TRBJ1-1; D is unresolved. V was pared by 5 bases and J by 3 bases, with 16 bases between. CDR3 length: 15 residues. Per the germline V gene, CDR1 is SGHTA and CDR2 is FQGTGA. Written as DNA, the CDR3 is TGTGCCAGCAGCCTGACGGCCGCCAGTGACACTGAAGCTTTCTTT. It specifies CASSLTAASDTEAFF.

The CDR3 protein is CASGTGATRDYGYTF. CDR3 DNA: TGCGCCAGCGGAACAGGGGCGACGAGGGACTATGGCTACACCTTC. V is TRBV5-1 and J is TRBJ1-2; 7 bases map to TRBD1. After removal of 7 bases from V and 3 bases from J, the junction contained 12 bases not matched to a gene. This CDR3 has 15 amino acids. Germline CDR1 is SGHRS and CDR2 is YFSETQ.

This chain connects TRBV10-3 to TRBJ1-2; D unresolved. Germline CDR1 ENHRY, CDR2 SYGVKD. V lost 2 bases and J lost 8, with 12 bases in between. The CDR3 is 13 residues long. Here the CDR3 reads CAISEDGLRGYTF. Here the CDR3 DNA reads TGTGCCATCAGTGAGGACGGCTTGAGGGGCTACACCTTC.

This chain connects TRBV7-2 to TRBJ1-1; D remains ambiguous. Germline lookup yields CDR1 SGHTA and CDR2 FQGNSA. The V gene lost 5 bases and the J gene lost 5 bases, with 15 bases spanning the gap. The CDR3 contains 14 residues. CDR3 DNA sequence: TGTGCCAGCAGCCCAGTAGGGAGAGGGACTGAAGCTTTCTTT. Its protein is CASSPVGRGTEAFF.

The chain recombines TRBV7-9 with TRBJ2-1; no firm D call. With 0 bases removed from V and 9 bases from J, the gap between germline ends came to 9 bases. CDR3 length: 13 residues. Germline V lookup: CDR1 SEHNR, CDR2 FQNEAQ (reference sequence). CDR3 coding DNA: TGTGCCAGCAGCTTAGCGCGTGTCGGTGAGCAGTTCTTC. Translation gives CASSLARVGEQFF.

The genes are TRBV5-1 and TRBJ2-7; TRBD2 matches at 7 bases. J gave up 5 bases and V 7 bases, and 3 bases lay outside the gene matches. This CDR3 is 11 amino acids long. Germline V gene lookup returns CDR1 SGHRS and CDR2 YFSETQ. The DNA of the CDR3 is TGCGCCAGCGGGGAGGGCCACGAGCAGTACTTC. Translation gives CASGEGHEQYF.

The gene calls are TRBV7-6 and TRBJ2-5; possibly TRBD2 for D (6 bases). The CDR3 is made up of 16 amino acids. The ends were cut back, 4 bases at V and 5 bases at J, with 20 bases in the middle. Looked up from germline, CDR1 is SGHVS and CDR2 is FNYEAQ. The CDR3 spells CASSSFGGMSTETQYF. The CDR3 DNA is TGTGCCAGCAGCTCCTTCGGGGGAATGTCGACGGAGACCCAGTACTTC.

This clone has just one count. The gene calls are TRBV28 and TRBJ1-4, with D possibly being TRBD1 (5 bases). The length of the CDR3 is 15 residues. The V end lost 6 bases, the J end lost 0 bases, and 11 bases lay between the germline ends. CDR1 MDHEN and CDR2 SYDVKM come from the germline V gene. The CDR3: CASRLRGATNEKLFF. The CDR3 DNA sequence: TGTGCCAGCAGACTAAGGGGTGCAACTAATGAAAAACTGTTTTTT.

This sequence joins TRBV4-1 and TRBJ2-7; D gene ambiguous. CDR1 and CDR2 from the germline V gene are MGHRA and YSYEKL. The CDR3 runs to 15 residues. The V and J ends lost 0 bases and 2 bases respectively, with 11 bases between them. The CDR3 DNA reads TGCGCCAGCAGCCAAGATGCAACAGCCACCTACGAGCAGTACTTC. The encoded protein is CASSQDATATYEQYF.

The chain uses TRBV7-2 and TRBJ2-1; D not resolved. The CDR3 spans 13 residues. The V gene's germline CDR1 is SGHTA and CDR2 FQGNSA. Trimming took off 5 bases at V and 6 bases at J, with 11 bases between the two ends. CDR3 residues: CASSTMTGNEQFF. DNA of the CDR3: TGTGCCAGCAGCACCATGACGGGCAATGAGCAGTTCTTC. Variable domain in full (rest from reference TRBV7-2 and TRBJ2-1): GAGVSQSPSNKVTEKGKDVELRCDPISGHTALYWYRQSLGQGLEFLIYFQGNSAPDKSGLPSDRFSAERTGGSVSTLTIQRTQQEDSAVYLCASSTMTGNEQFFGPGTRLTVL.

This rearrangement joins TRBV7-7 to TRBJ2-2, with D perhaps matching TRBD1 (6 bases). CDR3 length: 17 residues. Germline V gene data show CDR1 as SSHAT and CDR2 as FNYEAQ (reference sequence). With 1 base removed from V and 5 bases from J, the gap between germline ends came to 17 bases. The CDR3 bases are TGTGCCAGCAGCTTAGTTCCGCAGGGGCAGGGGACCGGGGAGCTGTTTTTT. As protein: CASSLVPQGQGTGELFF.

This clone has a single count. The chain recombines TRBV9 with TRBJ2-2; 9 positions match TRBD2. Trimming took 7 bases from V and 4 from J; bases not matched to a gene: 11. Germline CDR1 SGDLS, CDR2 YYNGEE. The length of the CDR3 is 16 residues. The CDR3 reads CASQGGGLATTGELFF. CDR3 DNA sequence: TGTGCCAGCCAAGGGGGCGGACTAGCGACCACCGGGGAGCTGTTTTTT.

CDR3 DNA: TGCAGCGTTGACACCGGGACAAATAATGAAAAACTGTTTTTT. The encoded protein is CSVDTGTNNEKLFF. The chain combines TRBV29-1 with TRBJ1-4; possibly TRBD1 for D (6 bases). V was clipped by 3 bases and J by 4 bases, with 12 bases between them. This CDR3 contains 14 residues. The germline gives CDR1 SQVTM, CDR2 ANQGSEA.

The table lists this clone with a count of one. V is TRBV7-3 and J is TRBJ2-2; TRBD2 aligns across 9 bases. CDR3 length equals 15 residues. Germline CDR1 SGHTA, CDR2 FQGTGA. The ends lost 3 bases at V and 4 bases at J; junction bases unmatched: 3. DNA of the CDR3: TGTGCCAGCAGCTTTCAACTAGCGGGCACCGGGGAGCTGTTTTTT. This gives the protein CASSFQLAGTGELFF.

The chain's CDR3 is CASSRAGGDQPQHF. The CDR3 nucleotides are TGTGCCAGCAGCAGGGCAGGGGGCGATCAGCCCCAGCATTTT. The V call is TRBV7-2, the J call TRBJ1-5; 8 bases align to TRBD1. Looked up from germline, CDR1 is SGHTA and CDR2 is FQGNSA. The CDR3 runs 14 residues. J was trimmed by 5 bases and V by 5 bases; bases with no gene match: 5.

This clone was counted only a few times. The chain has TRBV10-2 and TRBJ2-7, with 16 bases that match TRBD2. This CDR3 is 17 amino acids long. With V trimmed by 5 bases and J by 5 bases, 9 bases remained unmatched. Germline CDR1 and CDR2: WSHSY and SAAADI. CDR3 region: CASSPGTSGGVSHEQYF. The CDR3 nucleotides are TGCGCCAGCAGTCCAGGGACTAGCGGGGGGGTTAGTCACGAGCAGTACTTC.

The chain couples TRBV28 to TRBJ1-2; no firm D call. Germline-derived CDR1 and CDR2 are MDHEN and SYDVKM. The germline V and J ends were trimmed by 4 bases and 1 base, with 16 bases remaining between them. This CDR3 has 16 residues. Here the CDR3 DNA reads TGTGCCAGCAGTTCGACGGAAGCGAAATTTAACTATGGCTACACCTTC. Its protein product is CASSSTEAKFNYGYTF.

The V and J genes are TRBV7-6 and TRBJ1-1; D is perhaps TRBD1 (5 bases). V was clipped by 2 bases and J by 1 base, with 17 bases between them. The CDR3 totals 17 residues. Germline V gene data show CDR1 as SGHVS and CDR2 as FNYEAQ. Written as DNA, the CDR3 is TGTGCCAGCAGCTTATCGAACAGGAGTGTAGGGAACACTGAAGCTTTCTTT. Translated, it gives CASSLSNRSVGNTEAFF.

The rearrangement uses TRBV30 and TRBJ1-6; maybe TRBD1 (6 bases). The CDR3 runs 12 residues. CDR1 and CDR2 from the germline V gene are GTSNPN and SVGIG (reference sequence). Trimming left V 8 bases short and J 9 bases short, with 14 bases between. The CDR3 region has the DNA TGTGCCGGGGGCGCAGACGCTTCACCCCTCCACTTT. This gives the protein CAGGADASPLHF.

CDR3 nucleotide sequence: TGTGCCAGCAGTGTCCCCGGGGACAGGGGGGGATCCACTGAAGCTTTCTTT. It translates to CASSVPGDRGGSTEAFF. The rearrangement links TRBV2 to TRBJ1-1; 11 bases fit TRBD1. The junction had 11 bases not matched to a gene; V was cut back by 4 bases and J by 4 bases. The CDR3 runs to 17 residues. The V gene's germline CDR1 is SNHLY and CDR2 FYNNEI. Full variable domain (rest looked up from reference TRBV2 and TRBJ1-1): EPEVTQTPSHQVTQMGQEVILRCVPISNHLYFYWYRQILGQKVEFLVSFYNNEISEKSEIFDDQFSVERPDGSNFTLKIRSTKLEDSAMYFCASSVPGDRGGSTEAFFGQGTRLTVV.

In nucleotides, the CDR3 is TGTGCCAGCAGCTTAAGAGAGACAGGGGACTCACCCCTCCACTTT. Translated, it gives CASSLRETGDSPLHF. The gene calls are TRBV13 and TRBJ1-6; 8 bases agree with TRBD1. CDR3 length: 15 amino acids. Germline V gene data show CDR1 as PRHDT and CDR2 as FYEKMQ (reference sequence). Germline trimming cut 2 bases from V and 10 bases from J; bases unmatched to any gene: 7.

The gene calls are TRBV6-5 and TRBJ1-1; D gene unclear. Trimming cost V 4 bases and J 5 bases, with 17 bases left between them. The CDR3 is made up of 15 amino acids. Germline CDR1 is MNHEY and CDR2 is SVGAGI. As DNA, the CDR3 is TGTGCCAGCAGTTCCCCACATACCTCGAGGACTGAAGCTTTCTTT. Translated, it gives CASSSPHTSRTEAFF.

The V gene is TRBV10-3, the J gene TRBJ1-2, with TRBD1 identical over 9 bases. The ends lost 6 bases at V and 3 bases at J; junction bases unmatched: 8. Germline values: CDR1 ENHRY, CDR2 SYGVKD. The CDR3 totals 15 residues. CDR3 residues: CAISLSRDRDYGYTF. The CDR3 bases are TGTGCCATCAGCCTGTCCCGGGACAGGGACTATGGCTACACCTTC.

J is TRBJ2-1 and V is TRBV9, with D possibly TRBD1 on 5 matching bases. CDR1 and CDR2 (germline): SGDLS, YYNGEE. Trimming took off 1 base at V and 12 bases at J, with 23 bases between the two ends. The CDR3 extends over 16 amino acids. Here the CDR3 reads CASSVIGQGGNRGQFF. The CDR3 DNA reads as TGTGCCAGCAGCGTAATAGGGCAGGGTGGCAATCGTGGGCAGTTCTTC. Supplemented by reference TRBV9 and TRBJ2-1, the full variable domain reads DSGVTQTPKHLITATGQRVTLRCSPRSGDLSVYWYQQSLDQGLQFLIQYYNGEERAKGNILERFSAQQFPDLHSELNLSSLELGDSALYFCASSVIGQGGNRGQFFGPGTRLTVL.

This clone came up once. The chain carries TRBV28 and TRBJ1-2; the D is unclear. Deletions cut 6 bases from V and 4 bases from J, with 15 bases between. The germline V gene encodes CDR1 MDHEN and CDR2 SYDVKM. This CDR3 is built from 14 residues. The CDR3 reads CASSTPGRFYGYTF. CDR3 nucleotide sequence: TGTGCCAGCAGCACCCCCGGACGGTTCTATGGCTACACCTTC.